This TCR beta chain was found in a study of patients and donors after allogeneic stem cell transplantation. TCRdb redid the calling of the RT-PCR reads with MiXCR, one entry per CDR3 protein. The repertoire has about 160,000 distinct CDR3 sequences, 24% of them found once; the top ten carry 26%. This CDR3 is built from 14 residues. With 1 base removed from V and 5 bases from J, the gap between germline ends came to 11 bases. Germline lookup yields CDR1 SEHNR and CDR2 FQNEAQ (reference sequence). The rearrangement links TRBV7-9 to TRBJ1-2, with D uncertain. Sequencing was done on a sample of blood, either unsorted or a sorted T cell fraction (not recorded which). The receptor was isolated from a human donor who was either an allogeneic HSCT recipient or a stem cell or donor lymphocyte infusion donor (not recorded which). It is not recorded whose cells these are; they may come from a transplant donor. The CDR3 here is CASSLGTPRYGYTF. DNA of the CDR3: TGTGCCAGCAGCTTAGGTACCCCGAGGTATGGCTACACCTTC.